The 29 T cell receptor beta chains in this list originate from one sample, sequenced in a study of cytomegalovirus exposure and HLA in healthy donors. Use of 60 Vbeta and 13 Jbeta primers characterized the PCR. Some clones are missing from TCRdb's copy, which holds only in-frame ones; the method was immunoSEQ multiplex PCR. This sample has around 130,000 clones; 70% to 75% occur once, and the top ten carry around 2.9%. Material: PBMCs. The receptors were sampled from a man aged 30-40 years in good health and CMV-seronegative.

The chain joins TRBV6-5 to TRBJ2-5, with D possibly matching TRBD1 (5 bases). The ends were cut back, 1 base at V and 7 bases at J, with 16 bases in the middle. Germline loops: CDR1 MNHEY, CDR2 SVGAGI. The CDR3 has 15 residues. CDR3 sequence (DNA): TGTGCCAGCAGTTACTACCCCAGGGCCAGAGGGACCCAGTACTTC. Encoded protein: CASSYYPRARGTQYF.

The chain recombines TRBV6-1 with TRBJ2-1; 10 bases map to TRBD2. V shed 7 bases and J 1 base; nucleotides not matched to a gene: 7. This CDR3 spans 16 amino acids. The V gene's germline CDR1 is MNHNS and CDR2 SASEGT. The CDR3 reads CASNDRGLASYNEQFF. CDR3 bases: TGTGCCAGCAATGATAGGGGACTAGCGTCCTACAATGAGCAGTTCTTC.

V and J are TRBV6-5 and TRBJ1-6; D unclear. Germline CDR1 is MNHEY and CDR2 is SVGAGI. The CDR3 has 14 amino acids. V gave up 3 bases and J gave up 5 bases, with 8 bases separating them. The CDR3 is CASSYWRNNSPLHF. The CDR3 DNA is TGTGCCAGCAGTTATTGGCGGAATAATTCACCCCTCCACTTT.

V and J are TRBV4-1 and TRBJ1-6; 8 positions agree with TRBD1. CDR1 MGHRA and CDR2 YSYEKL come from the germline V gene. J was trimmed by 8 bases and V by 1 base; bases with no gene match: 4. This CDR3 region has 15 residues. The CDR3 sequence: CASSQGGRGHSPLHF. Written as DNA, the CDR3 is TGCGCCAGCAGCCAAGGGGGCAGGGGGCATTCACCCCTCCACTTT.

The rearrangement uses TRBV28 and TRBJ2-7; 7 nucleotides agree with TRBD2. Per the germline V gene, CDR1 is MDHEN and CDR2 is SYDVKM. The CDR3 spans 15 residues. The V segment lost 4 bases and the J segment 3 bases; nucleotides outside the gene matches: 9. The CDR3 sequence is CASSSPEGRGYEQYF. Here the CDR3 DNA reads TGTGCCAGCAGTTCCCCGGAGGGGAGGGGCTACGAGCAGTACTTC. The full variable domain, its missing parts supplied by reference TRBV28 and TRBJ2-7, is DVKVTQSSRYLVKRTGEKVFLECVQDMDHENMFWYRQDPGLGLRLIYFSYDVKMKEKGDIPEGYSVSREKKERFSLILESASTNQTSMYLCASSSPEGRGYEQYFGPGTRLTVT.

V is TRBV6-4 and J is TRBJ1-2, with 9 bases matching TRBD1. V lost 2 bases, J lost 8 bases, and 15 bases stayed unmatched. CDR1 MRHNA and CDR2 SNTAGT come from the germline V gene. This CDR3 region has 17 residues. CDR3 DNA sequence: TGTGCCAGCAGTGACCGGACAGGGGCCGGTCAAGCGGAGGGCTACACCTTC. Its protein is CASSDRTGAGQAEGYTF.

The V call is TRBV29-1, the J call TRBJ2-7; D might be TRBD1 (6 bases). The germline gives CDR1 SQVTM, CDR2 ANQGSEA. The V gene lost 7 bases and the J gene lost 3 bases, with 16 bases spanning the gap. The CDR3 length is 13 residues. The CDR3 is CSARDNQVYEQYF. The CDR3 DNA reads as TGCAGCGCCCGGGACAATCAGGTCTACGAGCAGTACTTC.

The V and J genes are TRBV7-8 and TRBJ2-3; 12 nucleotides line up with TRBD2. CDR1 and CDR2 (germline): SGHVS, FQNEAQ. CDR3 length: 16 residues. The V gene end was trimmed by 4 bases and the J gene end by 0 bases; junction bases not matched to a gene: 2. This CDR3 is CASSSGTSGSTDTQYF. CDR3 coding DNA: TGTGCCAGCAGCTCAGGGACTAGCGGGAGCACAGATACGCAGTATTTT.

The chain has TRBV25-1 and TRBJ2-6; 8 bases line up with TRBD2. This CDR3 is built from 18 residues. Germline V gene lookup returns CDR1 MGHDK and CDR2 SYGVNS. V gave up 6 bases and J gave up 1 base; unmatched junction bases: 11. CDR3 region: CASRDPGTSESGANVLTF. CDR3 nucleotide sequence: TGTGCCAGCAGAGATCCCGGGACTAGTGAATCTGGGGCCAACGTCCTGACTTTC.

The J gene is TRBJ2-7, the V gene TRBV4-3; D not resolved. This CDR3 has 14 amino acids. From germline, CDR1 is LGHNA and CDR2 YSLEER. V lost 0 bases, J lost 2 bases, and 8 bases lay in between. CDR3 nucleotide sequence: TGCGCCAGCAGCCAAGACGAGAATCCCTACGAGCAGTACTTC. The encoded protein is CASSQDENPYEQYF.

The chain joins TRBV29-1 to TRBJ2-7; 9 bases match TRBD1. The CDR3 covers 12 residues. The V segment lost 6 bases and the J segment 2 bases; nucleotides outside the gene matches: 2. CDR1 is SQVTM, CDR2 ANQGSEA, per germline. CDR3 DNA: TGCAGCGTCTGGACAGGGGCCTACGAGCAGTACTTC. Amino acid sequence: CSVWTGAYEQYF.

This sequence joins TRBV29-1 and TRBJ2-5, with 8 positions matching TRBD1. The germline CDR1 and CDR2 sequences are SQVTM and ANQGSEA. CDR3 length equals 14 residues. Trimming at V came to 6 bases and at J to 5 bases, leaving 11 bases not matched to a gene. CDR3 nucleotides: TGCAGCGTCCGTCAACAGGGGGGAGTCGAGACCCAGTACTTC. Amino acid sequence: CSVRQQGGVETQYF.

The table lists this clone with a few counts. The gene calls are TRBV5-1 and TRBJ2-5; 7 positions agree with TRBD1. Germline CDR1 is SGHRS and CDR2 is YFSETQ. The CDR3 runs 13 residues. Trimming at V came to 4 bases and at J to 5 bases, leaving 5 bases not matched to a gene. The CDR3 region has the DNA TGCGCCAGCAGCATTCGACAGGGTGAGACCCAGTACTTC. It encodes CASSIRQGETQYF.

The chain carries TRBV6-6 and TRBJ1-2; no clear D gene. From germline, CDR1 is MNHNY and CDR2 SVGAGI (reference sequence). CDR3 length: 16 amino acids. V lost 5 bases to trimming and J lost 0 bases, with 16 bases between them. The CDR3 protein is CASSRGLAGSNYGYTF. The CDR3 nucleotides read TGTGCCAGCAGTCGAGGACTAGCGGGTTCTAACTATGGCTACACCTTC.

This chain uses TRBV7-9 with TRBJ2-2; maybe TRBD2 (6 bases). The length of the CDR3 is 14 residues. V shed 4 bases and J shed 6 bases, with 12 bases lying between them. Germline CDR1 reads SEHNR; CDR2 reads FQNEAQ (reference sequence). CDR3 residues: CASSYDGSSGELFF. The CDR3 DNA sequence: TGTGCCAGCAGCTATGACGGGAGTTCCGGGGAGCTGTTTTTT.

CDR3: CANGQGWEKLFF. CDR3 sequence (DNA): TGTGCCAACGGACAGGGATGGGAAAAACTGTTTTTT. The J gene is TRBJ1-4, the V gene TRBV11-3; 8 nucleotides align to TRBD1. With 10 bases clipped from V and 8 bases from J, the junction kept 6 bases outside the gene matches. Germline V gives CDR1 SGHNT, CDR2 YENEEA. CDR3 length: 12 residues.

In regard to this clone: Given the absence of the conserved phenylalanine or tryptophan at the CDR3 end, a read error is likely. The chain carries TRBV6-4 and TRBJ1-6; the D is unclear. V was cut by 4 bases and J by 9 bases, with 16 bases left in between. The CDR3 sequence is 15 residues long. The germline V gene encodes CDR1 MRHNA and CDR2 SNTAGT. The CDR3 sequence is CASSALGGNGSPLHV. The CDR3 bases are TGTGCCAGCAGTGCCTTGGGAGGGAATGGTTCACCCCTCCACGTT.

V is TRBV28 and J is TRBJ1-1; a possible D gene is TRBD1 (5 bases). The CDR3 totals 17 residues. V lost 3 bases and J lost 10, with 27 bases in between. Per germline, CDR1 MDHEN and CDR2 SYDVKM. This CDR3 is CASSFPQSTARPPGAFF. CDR3 in DNA: TGTGCCAGCAGTTTCCCCCAGTCGACAGCCCGGCCGCCTGGAGCTTTCTTT.

The chain links TRBV10-1 to TRBJ1-5, with 9 bases that match TRBD1. CDR3 size: 15 residues. V dropped 0 bases and J dropped 5; count of bases not matched to a gene: 2. The germline CDR1 and CDR2 sequences are WNHNN and SYGVQD (reference sequence). The CDR3 sequence is CASSESGQGYQPQHF. The CDR3 region has the DNA TGCGCCAGCAGTGAGTCGGGACAGGGATATCAGCCCCAGCATTTT.

V usage is TRBV14 and J usage is TRBJ2-7; TRBD1 matches 8 bases. From germline, CDR1 is SGHDN and CDR2 FVKESK. The CDR3 sequence is 14 residues long. The V and J ends lost 4 bases and 2 bases, in that order; junction bases with no gene match: 4. CDR3 residues: CASSLRTGTYEQYF. CDR3 coding DNA: TGTGCCAGCAGCCTCCGGACAGGGACCTACGAGCAGTACTTC.

The rearrangement joins TRBV11-2 to TRBJ2-1; D perhaps matches TRBD2 (6 bases). Trimming removed 5 bases from V and 8 bases from J, with 16 bases in between. The germline CDR1 and CDR2 sequences are SGHAT and FQNNGV. The CDR3 is 14 residues long. CDR3: CASSHLAFADEQFF. In nucleotides, the CDR3 is TGTGCCAGCAGCCATCTAGCGTTCGCGGATGAGCAGTTCTTC.

The CDR3 coding sequence is TGCGCCAGCAGCCAAGAACCCCAGGGGGGAAAACTGTTTTTT. This sequence encodes CASSQEPQGGKLFF. The chain has TRBV4-3 and TRBJ1-4; 7 bases line up with TRBD1. The trim removed 0 bases at V and 10 bases at J, leaving 5 bases unmatched. The germline V gene has CDR1 LGHNA and CDR2 YSLEER. The CDR3 sequence is 14 residues long.

The chain combines TRBV7-9 with TRBJ2-5, with TRBD2 identical over 12 bases. The J segment lost 5 bases and the V segment lost 4 bases, leaving 8 bases of the junction unmatched. Germline CDR1 SEHNR, CDR2 FQNEAQ (reference sequence). The CDR3 consists of 16 residues. CDR3 protein: CASSSGLAGTGETQYF. The CDR3 DNA follows: TGTGCCAGCAGCTCCGGACTAGCGGGAACAGGGGAGACCCAGTACTTC.

This clone was counted between two and nine times. The genes are TRBV9 and TRBJ2-5, with no clear D. CDR1 and CDR2 (germline): SGDLS, YYNGEE. This CDR3 is 13 amino acids long. V shed 4 bases and J shed 4 bases, with 11 bases lying between them. CDR3 residues: CASSRGEVETQYF. The CDR3 DNA reads as TGTGCCAGCAGCCGCGGCGAGGTAGAGACCCAGTACTTC.

This clone showed up just a few times. The gene calls are TRBV28 and TRBJ1-1; 7 nucleotides align to TRBD1. The length of the CDR3 is 16 residues. V lost 5 bases to trimming and J lost 1 base; unmatched junction nucleotides: 10. The V gene's germline CDR1 is MDHEN and CDR2 SYDVKM. The DNA of the CDR3 is TGTGCCAGCAGTAGAGGGGGCTGGTTAGGGAACACTGAAGCTTTCTTT. Its translation is CASSRGGWLGNTEAFF.

This chain links TRBV29-1 with TRBJ1-4; 7 positions match TRBD1. Germline assignment: CDR1 SQVTM and CDR2 ANQGSEA. The CDR3 is made up of 12 amino acids. J lost 5 bases, V lost 6 bases, and 3 bases had no gene match. The DNA for the CDR3 is TGCAGCGTAGGGACAGTCAATGAAAAACTGTTTTTT. Translating it yields CSVGTVNEKLFF. The full variable domain, completed using reference TRBV29-1 and TRBJ1-4, is SAVISQKPSRDICQRGTSLTIQCQVDSQVTMMFWYRQQPGQSLTLIATANQGSEATYESGFVIDKFPISRPNLTFSTLTVSNMSPEDSSIYLCSVGTVNEKLFFGSGTQLSVL.

In this sample, this clone turned up once. This sequence joins TRBV6-1 and TRBJ2-7; 9 bases fit TRBD2. This CDR3 contains 16 residues. Germline trimming cut 3 bases from V and 3 bases from J; bases unmatched to any gene: 9. Germline assignment: CDR1 MNHNS and CDR2 SASEGT. This CDR3 reads CASSDSGASGIYEQYF. Here the CDR3 DNA reads TGTGCCAGCAGTGATTCCGGGGCTAGCGGGATCTACGAGCAGTACTTC.

The V and J genes are TRBV5-4 and TRBJ2-3, with 7 nucleotides matching TRBD2. CDR1 SGHNT and CDR2 YYREEE come from the germline V gene (reference sequence). V lost 6 bases to trimming and J lost 1 base; unmatched junction nucleotides: 8. The CDR3 sequence is 15 residues long. Here the CDR3 reads CASNAREGRTDTQYF. CDR3 DNA sequence: TGTGCCAGCAACGCGAGGGAGGGGCGCACAGATACGCAGTATTTT.

This clone was seen more than once but under ten times. The chain uses TRBV28 and TRBJ1-1; TRBD1 is a possible D gene (5 bases). Germline V lookup: CDR1 MDHEN, CDR2 SYDVKM. V lost 1 base to trimming and J lost 6 bases, with 15 bases between them. This CDR3 contains 15 residues. CDR3 sequence reads: CASSLLTGPLPEAFF. The CDR3 nucleotides are TGTGCCAGCAGTTTATTAACAGGACCCTTACCTGAAGCTTTCTTT.